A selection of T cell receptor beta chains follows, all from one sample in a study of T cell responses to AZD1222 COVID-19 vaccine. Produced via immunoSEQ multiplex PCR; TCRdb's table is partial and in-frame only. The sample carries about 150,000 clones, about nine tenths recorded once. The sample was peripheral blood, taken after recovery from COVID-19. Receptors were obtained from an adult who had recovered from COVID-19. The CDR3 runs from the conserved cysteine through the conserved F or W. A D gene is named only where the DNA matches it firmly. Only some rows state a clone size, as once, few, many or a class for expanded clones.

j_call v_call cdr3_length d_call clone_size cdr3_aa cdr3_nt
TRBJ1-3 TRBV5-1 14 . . CASSSPDSGNTIYF TGCGCCAGCAGCTCCCCAGACTCTGGAAACACCATATATTTT
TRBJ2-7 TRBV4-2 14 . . CASSQVLDSYEQYF TGTGCCAGCAGCCAAGTTTTAGACTCCTACGAGCAGTACTTC
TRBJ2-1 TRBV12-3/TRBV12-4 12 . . CASSPDDGEQFF TGTGCCAGCAGTCCCGACGATGGTGAGCAGTTCTTC
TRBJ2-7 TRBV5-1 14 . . CASSSQTGTSEQYF TGCGCCAGCAGCTCTCAAACCGGGACGAGCGAGCAGTACTTC
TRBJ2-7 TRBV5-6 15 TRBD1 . CASSPTGGAPYEQYF TGTGCCAGCAGCCCGACAGGGGGCGCCCCCTACGAGCAGTACTTC
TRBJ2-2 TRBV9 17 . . CASSSQVTPRDTGELFF TGTGCCAGCAGCTCGCAAGTCACCCCCCGCGACACCGGGGAGCTGTTTTTT
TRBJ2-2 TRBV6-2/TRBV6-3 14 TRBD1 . CASSQGQRTGELFF TGTGCCAGCAGTCAGGGACAGCGGACCGGGGAGCTGTTTTTT
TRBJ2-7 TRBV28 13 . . CASGRGRVYEQYF TGTGCCAGCGGAAGGGGAAGGGTTTACGAGCAGTACTTC
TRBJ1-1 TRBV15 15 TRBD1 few CATSRDRDRFTEAFF TGTGCCACCAGCAGGGACAGGGACAGGTTCACTGAAGCTTTCTTT
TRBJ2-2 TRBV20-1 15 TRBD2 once CSASRLAGGTGELFF TGCAGTGCTAGTAGACTAGCGGGAGGGACCGGGGAGCTGTTTTTT
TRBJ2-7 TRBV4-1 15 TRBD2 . CASSHGTSGEYEQYF TGCGCCAGCAGCCATGGGACTAGCGGGGAATACGAGCAGTACTTC
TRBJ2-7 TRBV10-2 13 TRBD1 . CASSGDSSYEQYF TGCGCCAGCAGTGGGGACAGCTCCTACGAGCAGTACTTC
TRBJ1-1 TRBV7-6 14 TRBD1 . CASSLTTGDTEAFF TGTGCCAGCAGCCTCACCACAGGGGATACTGAAGCTTTCTTT
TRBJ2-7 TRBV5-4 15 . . CASSLGSGRTYEQYF TGTGCCAGCAGCTTGGGGTCAGGGCGGACCTACGAGCAGTACTTC
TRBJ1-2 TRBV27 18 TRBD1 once CASSPTSGTGVVWYGYTF TGTGCCAGCAGCCCCACGTCCGGGACAGGGGTCGTTTGGTATGGCTACACCTTC
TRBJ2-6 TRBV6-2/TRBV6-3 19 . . CASSPTQGRGSAGANVLTF TGTGCCAGCAGTCCGACGCAGGGCAGGGGCTCGGCTGGGGCCAACGTCCTGACTTTC
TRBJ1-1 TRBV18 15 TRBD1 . CANSPRQGEATEAFF TGTGCCAACTCCCCGAGACAGGGTGAGGCCACTGAAGCTTTCTTT
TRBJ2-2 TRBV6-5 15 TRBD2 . CASTLAGGPTGELFF TGTGCCAGCACCTTAGCGGGGGGGCCGACCGGGGAGCTGTTTTTT
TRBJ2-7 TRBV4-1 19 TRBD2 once CASSQESLSGRAEVDEQYF TGCGCCAGCAGCCAAGAATCCCTTAGCGGGAGGGCCGAGGTCGACGAGCAGTACTTC
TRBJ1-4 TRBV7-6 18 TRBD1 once CASSLGHGTGTTNEKLFF TGTGCCAGCAGCTTAGGACACGGGACAGGGACAACTAATGAAAAACTGTTTTTT
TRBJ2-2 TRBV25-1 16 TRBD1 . CASSATGTGKAGELFF TGTGCCAGCAGTGCAACCGGGACAGGGAAGGCCGGGGAGCTGTTTTTT
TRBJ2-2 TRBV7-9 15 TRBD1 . CASSSKTGETGELFF TGTGCCAGCAGCTCCAAGACAGGGGAGACCGGGGAGCTGTTTTTT
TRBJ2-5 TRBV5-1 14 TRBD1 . CASSTGTADLTQYF TGCGCCAGCAGCACCGGGACAGCCGACCTGACCCAGTACTTC
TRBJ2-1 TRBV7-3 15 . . CASSAGLASYNEQFF TGTGCCAGCAGCGCTGGACTTGCCTCCTACAATGAGCAGTTCTTC
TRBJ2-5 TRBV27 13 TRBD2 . CASRPSGGGTQYF TGTGCCAGCAGGCCTAGCGGGGGGGGAACCCAGTACTTC
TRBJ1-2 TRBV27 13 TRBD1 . CASSLRQGGGYTF TGTGCCAGCAGTCTAAGACAGGGGGGGGGCTACACCTTC
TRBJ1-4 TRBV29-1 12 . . CSVEIGNEKLFF TGCAGCGTTGAAATAGGGAATGAAAAACTGTTTTTT
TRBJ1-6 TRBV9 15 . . CASSVEGDGNSPLHF TGTGCCAGCAGCGTAGAGGGGGACGGTAATTCACCCCTCCACTTT
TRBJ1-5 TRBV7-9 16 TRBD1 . CASSLTGTGVGQPQHF TGTGCCAGCAGCTTGACCGGGACAGGGGTGGGTCAGCCCCAGCATTTT
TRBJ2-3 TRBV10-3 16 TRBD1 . CAISESGTGLPDTQYF TGTGCCATCAGTGAGTCCGGGACAGGGTTGCCAGATACGCAGTATTTT
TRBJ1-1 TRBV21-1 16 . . CASSQSGGQLNTEAFF TGTGCCAGCAGCCAATCGGGGGGCCAGTTGAACACTGAAGCTTTCTTT
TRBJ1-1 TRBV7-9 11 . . CASSPGVEAFF TGTGCCAGCAGCCCGGGGGTTGAAGCTTTCTTT
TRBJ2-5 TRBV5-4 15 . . CASSLGQRNQETQYF TGTGCCAGCAGCTTGGGCCAGCGGAACCAAGAGACCCAGTACTTC
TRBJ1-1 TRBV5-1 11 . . CASKENTEAFF TGCGCCAGCAAGGAGAACACTGAAGCTTTCTTT
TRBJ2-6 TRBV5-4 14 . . CASRGLSGANVLTF TGTGCCAGCAGGGGCCTATCTGGGGCCAACGTCCTGACTTTC
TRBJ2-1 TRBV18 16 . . CASSPVGAGSYNEQFF TGTGCCAGCTCACCGGTCGGAGCCGGCTCCTACAATGAGCAGTTCTTC
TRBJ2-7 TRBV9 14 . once CASSAGSTTYEQYF TGTGCCAGCAGTGCCGGGTCCACCACTTACGAGCAGTACTTC
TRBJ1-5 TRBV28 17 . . CASSLSLGLGGHQPQHF TGTGCCAGCAGTTTATCATTGGGTTTGGGAGGTCATCAGCCCCAGCATTTT
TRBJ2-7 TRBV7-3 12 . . CASSWRGVEQYF TGTGCCAGCAGCTGGAGGGGAGTCGAGCAGTACTTC